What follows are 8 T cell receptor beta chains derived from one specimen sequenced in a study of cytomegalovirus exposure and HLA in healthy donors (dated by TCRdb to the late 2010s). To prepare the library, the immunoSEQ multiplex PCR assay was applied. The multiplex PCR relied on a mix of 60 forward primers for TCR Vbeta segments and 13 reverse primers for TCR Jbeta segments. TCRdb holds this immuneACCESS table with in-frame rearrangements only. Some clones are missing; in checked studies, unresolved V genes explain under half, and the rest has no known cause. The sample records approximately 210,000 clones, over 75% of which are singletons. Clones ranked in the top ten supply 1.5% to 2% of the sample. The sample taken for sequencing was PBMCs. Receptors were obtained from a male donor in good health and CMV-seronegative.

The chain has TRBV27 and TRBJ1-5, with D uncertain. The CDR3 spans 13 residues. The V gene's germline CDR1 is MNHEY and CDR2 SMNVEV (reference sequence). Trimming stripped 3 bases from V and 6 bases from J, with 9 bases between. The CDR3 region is CASSFGGSQPQHF. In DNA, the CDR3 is TGTGCCAGCAGTTTTGGAGGTTCTCAGCCCCAGCATTTT.

CDR3 sequence reads: CASSFSQAGLGNTIYF. CDR3 bases: TGCGCCAGCAGCTTTTCCCAGGCAGGGCTGGGAAACACCATATATTTT. The chain employs TRBV5-1 and TRBJ1-3, with D possibly TRBD1 on 5 matching bases. The CDR3 has 16 residues. Germline CDR1 is SGHRS and CDR2 is YFSETQ. V lost 2 bases to trimming and J lost 4 bases, with 16 bases between them.

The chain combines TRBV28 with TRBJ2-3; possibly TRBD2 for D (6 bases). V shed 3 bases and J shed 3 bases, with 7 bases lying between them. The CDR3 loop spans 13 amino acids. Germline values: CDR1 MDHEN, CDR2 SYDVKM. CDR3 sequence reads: CASSFGGTDTQYF. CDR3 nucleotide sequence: TGTGCCAGCAGTTTTGGAGGGACAGATACGCAGTATTTT.

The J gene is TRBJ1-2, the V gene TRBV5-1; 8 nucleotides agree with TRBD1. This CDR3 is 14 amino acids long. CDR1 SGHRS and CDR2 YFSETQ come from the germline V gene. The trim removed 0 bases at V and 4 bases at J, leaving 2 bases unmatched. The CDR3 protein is CASSLVDRAYGYTF. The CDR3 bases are TGCGCCAGCAGCTTGGTGGACAGGGCCTATGGCTACACCTTC.

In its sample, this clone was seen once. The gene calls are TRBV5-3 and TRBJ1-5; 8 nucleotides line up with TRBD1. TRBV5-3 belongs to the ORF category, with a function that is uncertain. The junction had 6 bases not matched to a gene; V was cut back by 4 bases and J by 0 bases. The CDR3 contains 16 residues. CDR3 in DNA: TGTGCCAGAAGCCACGGACAGGGACATAGCAATCAGCCCCAGCATTTT. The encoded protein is CARSHGQGHSNQPQHF.

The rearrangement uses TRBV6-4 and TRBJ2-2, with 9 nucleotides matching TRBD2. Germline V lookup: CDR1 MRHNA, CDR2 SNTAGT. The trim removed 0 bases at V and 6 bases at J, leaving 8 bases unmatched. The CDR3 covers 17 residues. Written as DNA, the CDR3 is TGTGCCAGCAGTGACTCGATTCGGCGGGAGGGCCCCGGGGAGCTGTTTTTT. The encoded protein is CASSDSIRREGPGELFF.

The CDR3 nucleotides read TGTGCCAGCAGAAGGGACTACATTGCCGAGCAGTTCTTC. It encodes CASRRDYIAEQFF. This sequence joins TRBV2 and TRBJ2-1, with 7 bases matching TRBD2. This CDR3 region has 13 residues. J gave up 10 bases and V 6 bases, and 9 bases lay outside the gene matches. Per the germline V gene, CDR1 is SNHLY and CDR2 is FYNNEI.

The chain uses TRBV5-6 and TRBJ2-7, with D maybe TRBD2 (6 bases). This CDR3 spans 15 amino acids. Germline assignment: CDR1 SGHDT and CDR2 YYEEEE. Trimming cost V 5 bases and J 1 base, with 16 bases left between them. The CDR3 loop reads CASRSLGEASYEQYF. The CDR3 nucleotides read TGTGCCAGCAGGTCGTTGGGGGAGGCGTCCTACGAGCAGTACTTC.